These T cell receptor beta chains were read from a single sample in a study of blood T cell repertoires in COVID-19. Data came from immunoSEQ multiplex PCR; TCRdb stores just in-frame clones and leaves some out. The sample contains 95,000 to 100,000 clones, 65% to 85% of which appear only once. Sequencing was done on a sample of peripheral blood. The receptors derive from a woman aged 60-75 years with acute or convalescent COVID-19. Both conserved end residues are part of each CDR3. Fields, in order: clone size, J gene, D gene, V gene, CDR3 DNA, CDR3 protein. D genes are given only for firm matches. The size entry is marked missing in some rows and otherwise reads once, few, many or a size class.

size: .; J: TRBJ1-5; D: .; V: TRBV5-3; DNA: TGTGCCAGAAGCTTGCAGGGAAATCAGCCCCAGCATTTT; CDR3: CARSLQGNQPQHF
size: .; J: TRBJ1-1; D: TRBD1; V: TRBV15; DNA: TGTGCCACCAGCAGAGATTACAGGGGAAACACTGAAGCTTTCTTT; CDR3: CATSRDYRGNTEAFF
size: .; J: TRBJ1-2; D: TRBD1; V: TRBV30; DNA: TGTGCCTGGAGTCCAGGACAGGTCGGGGGCTACACCTTC; CDR3: CAWSPGQVGGYTF
size: .; J: TRBJ2-1; D: TRBD2; V: TRBV30; DNA: TGTGCCTGGAGGTCCGCGGGAGGGCAGTTCTTC; CDR3: CAWRSAGGQFF
size: .; J: TRBJ2-5; D: TRBD2; V: TRBV19; DNA: TGTGCCAGTAGTATTTCTAGCGGGGGTCCCCACCAGTACTTC; CDR3: CASSISSGGPHQYF
size: .; J: TRBJ1-3; D: .; V: TRBV3-1/TRBV3-2; DNA: TGTGCCAGCAGCCAAGTGGGCGGGTCTGGAAACACCATATATTTT; CDR3: CASSQVGGSGNTIYF
size: .; J: TRBJ2-5; D: TRBD2; V: TRBV9; DNA: TGTGCCAGCAGCCCCGGGGCTAGCGGGGCTCTCTGGGGGGAGACCCAGTACTTC; CDR3: CASSPGASGALWGETQYF
size: .; J: TRBJ1-6; D: TRBD1; V: TRBV6-6; DNA: TGTGCCAGCAGGTCACAGGGGGCCCGATCACCCCTCCACTTT; CDR3: CASRSQGARSPLHF
size: .; J: TRBJ1-1; D: .; V: TRBV5-3; DNA: TGTGCCAGAAGCTTGGACTTCGGTTCGGACAGCGGGGGGACTGAAGCTTTCTTT; CDR3: CARSLDFGSDSGGTEAFF
size: .; J: TRBJ1-1; D: .; V: TRBV7-9; DNA: TGTGCCAGCAGCTTATCCTCGCGGGGGAACACTGAAGCTTTCTTT; CDR3: CASSLSSRGNTEAFF
size: once; J: TRBJ1-3; D: .; V: TRBV28; DNA: TGTGCCAGCAGAATGACAGGTGGCGTGAGGGGCACCATATATTTT; CDR3: CASRMTGGVRGTIYF
size: .; J: TRBJ1-6; D: .; V: TRBV6-5; DNA: TGTGCCAGCAGTTACTCGTTACTTTATAATTCACCCCTCCACTTT; CDR3: CASSYSLLYNSPLHF
size: .; J: TRBJ1-4; D: .; V: TRBV29-1; DNA: TGCAGCGTTGACGGGGGTTTTGCTAATGAAAAACTGTTTTTT; CDR3: CSVDGGFANEKLFF
size: .; J: TRBJ1-2; D: .; V: TRBV7-2; DNA: TGTGCCAGCAGCGTAACGAGGGAAGGCTACACCTTC; CDR3: CASSVTREGYTF
size: .; J: TRBJ1-1; D: .; V: TRBV6-5; DNA: TGTGCCAGCAAAGAAGTGGCCGAAGCTTTCTTT; CDR3: CASKEVAEAFF
size: .; J: TRBJ2-5; D: .; V: TRBV19; DNA: TGTGCCAGTAGTAGCGACAACCAAGAGACCCAGTACTTC; CDR3: CASSSDNQETQYF
size: few; J: TRBJ2-7; D: TRBD2; V: TRBV9; DNA: TGTGCCAGCAGCGTCAGTGGCGGGGGGAGCTCCTACGAGCAGTACTTC; CDR3: CASSVSGGGSSYEQYF
size: .; J: TRBJ2-1; D: .; V: TRBV11-3; DNA: TGTGCCAGCAGCTTAGATTCCGCGGGACTCGCCGAGCAGTTCTTC; CDR3: CASSLDSAGLAEQFF
size: .; J: TRBJ2-3; D: .; V: TRBV3-1/TRBV3-2; DNA: TGTGCCAGCAGCCAAAACACTATTTCAGATACGCAGTATTTT; CDR3: CASSQNTISDTQYF
size: .; J: TRBJ2-1; D: TRBD1; V: TRBV6-1; DNA: TGTGCCAGCAGTGCATCGACCCGGGACAGGGACAATGAGCAGTTCTTC; CDR3: CASSASTRDRDNEQFF
size: .; J: TRBJ2-3; D: TRBD2; V: TRBV4-1; DNA: TGCGCCAGCAGCCAAGATGGGGCTAGCGGGGGGGCAGATACGCAGTATTTT; CDR3: CASSQDGASGGADTQYF
size: .; J: TRBJ1-3; D: .; V: TRBV6-5; DNA: TGTGCCAGCAGTTACTACCGGTCGAGCGAGGGAAACACCATATATTTT; CDR3: CASSYYRSSEGNTIYF
size: .; J: TRBJ1-5; D: .; V: TRBV24-1; DNA: TGTGCCACCGCCGGGGGAGATAGCAATCAGCCCCAGCATTTT; CDR3: CATAGGDSNQPQHF
size: .; J: TRBJ2-5; D: TRBD2; V: TRBV5-1; DNA: TGCGCCAGCAGCTTGGGCCTATCAGGGACTAGCGGGGGGGCGGGGGAGACCCAGTACTTC; CDR3: CASSLGLSGTSGGAGETQYF
size: few; J: TRBJ2-7; D: TRBD1; V: TRBV5-4; DNA: TGTGCCAGCAGCACCTACAGGGGCGGCGAGCAGTACTTC; CDR3: CASSTYRGGEQYF